This T cell receptor beta chain was profiled in a study of cytomegalovirus exposure and HLA in healthy donors. Study-level points and caveats: An assumption of roughly uniform sequencing depth across donors underlay the presence/absence analyses. For most subjects, TCR beta sequences were reported to predict HLA-A and HLA-B alleles with accuracy.

As concerns this clone: What it binds is not known.

V was pared by 7 bases and J by 3 bases, with 7 bases of the junction left unmatched. The CDR3 spans 15 residues. Germline lookup yields CDR1 MNHEY and CDR2 SVGAGI. The PCR had 60 Vbeta and 13 Jbeta primers. The data were produced by immunoSEQ multiplex PCR, yet TCRdb's version contains in-frame clones alone and is incomplete. The table shows 100,000 to 150,000 clones, with 60% to 75% occurring only once. The specimen was PBMCs. The origin of this receptor is a woman between 45 and 65 years old in good health and CMV-seropositive. The V gene is TRBV6-5, the J gene TRBJ2-3; TRBD2 matches at 10 bases. DNA of the CDR3: TGTGCCAGCACCCTAGCTAGCGGGAGAACAGATACGCAGTATTTT. Protein product: CASTLASGRTDTQYF.